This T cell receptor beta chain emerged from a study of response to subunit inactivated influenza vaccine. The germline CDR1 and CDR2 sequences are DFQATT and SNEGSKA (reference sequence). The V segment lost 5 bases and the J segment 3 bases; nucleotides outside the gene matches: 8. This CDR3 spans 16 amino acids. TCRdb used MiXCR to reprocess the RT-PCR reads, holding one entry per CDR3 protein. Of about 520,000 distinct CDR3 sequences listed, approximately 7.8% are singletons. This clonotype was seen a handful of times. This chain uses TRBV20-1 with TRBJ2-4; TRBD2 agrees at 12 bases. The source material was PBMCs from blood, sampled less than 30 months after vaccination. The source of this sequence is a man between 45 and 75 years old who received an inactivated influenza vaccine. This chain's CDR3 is CSARRLAGVVKNIQYF. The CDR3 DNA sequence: TGCAGTGCTCGCCGACTAGCGGGAGTCGTCAAAAACATTCAGTACTTC.